This TCR beta chain was identified in a study of T-cell memory formation after mild COVID-19 listed by TCRdb under 2021. Concerning the study at large: TCR sequence clusters from the two donors were found to be largely donor specific. T-cell clones expanding and contracting after mild COVID-19 in a couple of donors were tracked by longitudinal TCRalpha and TCRbeta repertoire sequencing. Two young, previously healthy adult volunteers, one female and one male, were included in the cohort. The study at large found these results: Clones contracting from day 15 to 85 had balanced CD4/CD8 phenotypes, while a second wave expanding from day 15 to 37 was biased towards CD4+. Only a couple of mild cases were covered by the study, and larger cohorts that include severe cases with pre-infection samples were considered necessary. SARS-CoV-2 specificity was not confirmed for the second-wave clones peaking on day 37. Some responding clones were detected in pre-infection memory, which suggested that pre-existing cross-reactive memory T cells had joined the SARS-CoV-2 response. Contracting CD4+ clones were found mainly in CM and EM memory subsets, while CD8+ clones were enriched in EMRA.

Instrument used: Illumina NovaSeq 6000. TCRalpha and TCRbeta cDNA libraries were constructed by 5'RACE with constant-segment primers, with sample barcodes and unique molecular identifiers being introduced. Trizol reagent was used to extract RNA from every sample. Amplification of the libraries took two PCR steps, and the second step added a second sample barcode plus Illumina TruSeq adapters. Sequencing of the libraries was done on an Illumina NovaSeq, producing 2 x 150 bp paired-end reads. In the source study's methods: The reads were demultiplexed and collapsed into UMI-guided consensus sequences using migec v1.2.7. Using mixcr v2.1.11, UMI consensuses were aligned to TRA and TRB V and J templates and then assembled into clonotypes. Clonotypes were classified as expanded or contracted when called significant by both edgeR and NoisET, with noise models trained on biological replicates. For edgeR calls, a false discovery rate-adjusted p below 0.01 and a log2 fold-change threshold of 1 were applied. As an exploratory analysis of dynamics, max-normalized trajectories of the 1000 most abundant clonotypes were examined with PCA combined with hierarchical clustering. Separately sequenced CD4+ and CD8+ repertoires were used to assign a CD4 or CD8 phenotype to each responding clone. Clones were called with MiXCR by TCRdb after fastp trimmed the public reads at Q25, and only in-frame beta chains were retained. Records with the same CDR3 protein are collapsed into one entry carrying the most frequent genes and DNA. These V and J calls derive from TCRdb rather than the authors' analysis. The sample has 550,000 to 700,000 distinct CDR3 sequences on record, around 17% of them singletons. The ten largest clonotypes hold approximately 12% of the sample.

Ficoll-Paque density gradient centrifugation was the method used to isolate PBMCs. The CDR3 sequence holds 15 residues, the cysteine and phenylalanine included. The retained sequence is limited to the CDR3, 45 bases, with the frame set at the first base. CDR1 and CDR2 were assigned from the germline V gene (reference sequence) as LNHNV and YYDKDF. V loses 5 bases, J loses 0 bases, and the germline ends lie 13 bases apart. This clonotype was recorded a few times. Its antigen is currently not known. Nothing much larger sits one base from this clone, and base qualities are not available. The chain employs TRBV15 and TRBJ1-1; tentative D gene TRBD1, with 5 bases matching. The TCR was taken from an adult woman who had mild COVID-19 (a few samples of this study predate the infection). The sample titles of this study are shuffled in the database, so cell type and time point are left out; the donor was told from shared clones. The sequencing input was PBMCs or a T cell subset sorted from them (not recorded which). This receptor carries the CDR3 CATSARDRMNTEAFF. The base sequence is TGTGCCACCAGCGCAAGAGACAGAATGAACACTGAAGCTTTCTTT.